These T cell receptor beta chains were read from a single sample in a study of shared clonotypes between healthy human individuals. Assay: immunoSEQ multiplex PCR; the TCRdb copy retains only in-frame clones and omits some. The top ten clones hold 0.095% to 0.13% of a sample with hundreds of thousands of clones, roughly 96% of them seen once. Material for sequencing was naive CD8+ T cells sorted from blood. The receptors originated from a woman under 40 in good health. CDR3s include the opening cysteine and the closing phenylalanine or tryptophan. Fields, in order: CDR3 protein, CDR3 DNA, J gene, D gene, V gene, clone size. D genes are given only for firm matches. Not every row has a clone size; where given, it reads once, few, many or a size class.

CDR3: CASSVWDGTNTGELFF
DNA: TGTGCCAGCAGCGTATGGGACGGAACGAACACCGGGGAGCTGTTTTTT
J: TRBJ2-2
D: .
V: TRBV9
size: .

CDR3: CASSLGGLAGPNEQFF
DNA: TGTGCCAGCAGCTTGGGGGGACTAGCGGGACCGAATGAGCAGTTCTTC
J: TRBJ2-1
D: TRBD2
V: TRBV7-9
size: .

CDR3: CASSPPRGKQFF
DNA: TGTGCCAGCAGTCCCCCGCGGGGGAAACAGTTCTTC
J: TRBJ2-1
D: TRBD2
V: TRBV27
size: .

CDR3: CASSFVGTNGYTF
DNA: TGTGCCAGCAGTTTCGTAGGTACCAATGGCTACACCTTC
J: TRBJ1-2
D: .
V: TRBV27
size: .

CDR3: CASSQDGVGEAFF
DNA: TGTGCCAGCAGCCAGGACGGGGTCGGTGAAGCTTTCTTT
J: TRBJ1-1
D: .
V: TRBV5-4
size: .

CDR3: CASRGDGPEQFF
DNA: TGTGCCAGCAGGGGAGATGGTCCTGAGCAGTTCTTC
J: TRBJ2-1
D: .
V: TRBV28
size: .

CDR3: CASSWGGGYEQYF
DNA: TGTGCCAGCAGTTGGGGGGGCGGTTACGAGCAGTACTTC
J: TRBJ2-7
D: .
V: TRBV28
size: .

CDR3: CASKATSMNEQFF
DNA: TGTGCCAGTAAGGCCACTAGCATGAATGAGCAGTTCTTC
J: TRBJ2-1
D: .
V: TRBV19
size: .

CDR3: CASSETGTYEQYF
DNA: TGTGCCAGCAGTGAAACGGGCACCTACGAGCAGTACTTC
J: TRBJ2-7
D: .
V: TRBV25-1
size: .

CDR3: CASSILAGGRYEQYF
DNA: TGTGCCAGCAGCATCCTAGCGGGAGGGAGGTACGAGCAGTACTTC
J: TRBJ2-7
D: TRBD2
V: TRBV5-4
size: .

CDR3: CASSFAGNYEQYF
DNA: TGTGCCAGCAGCTTCGCTGGGAACTACGAGCAGTACTTC
J: TRBJ2-7
D: .
V: TRBV5-4
size: .

CDR3: CASSLSKGSTDTQYF
DNA: TGTGCCAGCAGTTTATCAAAGGGTAGCACAGATACGCAGTATTTT
J: TRBJ2-3
D: .
V: TRBV27
size: .

CDR3: CSVELGRPEATQYF
DNA: TGCAGCGTTGAATTGGGGCGGCCGGAGGCGACCCAGTACTTC
J: TRBJ2-5
D: .
V: TRBV29-1
size: .

CDR3: CASSQAGIDEQYF
DNA: TGTGCCAGCAGCCAGGCGGGGATCGACGAGCAGTACTTC
J: TRBJ2-7
D: .
V: TRBV28
size: .

CDR3: CASSRTVNTEAFF
DNA: TGTGCCAGCAGCAGGACGGTGAACACTGAAGCTTTCTTT
J: TRBJ1-1
D: .
V: TRBV11-2
size: .

CDR3: CASSESGRITDTQYF
DNA: TGTGCCAGCAGTGAATCGGGACGGATCACAGATACGCAGTATTTT
J: TRBJ2-3
D: .
V: TRBV2
size: .

CDR3: CASSQDPSEQFF
DNA: TGCGCCAGCAGCCAAGATCCGTCTGAGCAGTTCTTC
J: TRBJ2-1
D: .
V: TRBV4-1
size: .

CDR3: CASGWTGNHEQYF
DNA: TGTGCCAGCGGTTGGACAGGGAACCACGAGCAGTACTTC
J: TRBJ2-7
D: TRBD1
V: TRBV2
size: .

CDR3: CASSLGTGATGELFF
DNA: TGTGCCAGCAGTTTGGGGACAGGGGCCACCGGGGAGCTGTTTTTT
J: TRBJ2-2
D: TRBD1
V: TRBV27
size: .

CDR3: CASRSRGRGGEQYF
DNA: TGTGCCAGCAGAAGTAGGGGAAGGGGAGGCGAGCAGTACTTC
J: TRBJ2-7
D: .
V: TRBV28
size: .

CDR3: CACMGDSFPYNSPLHF
DNA: TGTGCCTGTATGGGGGACAGCTTCCCCTATAATTCACCCCTCCACTTT
J: TRBJ1-6
D: TRBD1
V: TRBV30
size: .

CDR3: CASSLLLSRGTYEQYF
DNA: TGTGCCAGCAGTCTCCTACTAAGCCGAGGTACCTACGAGCAGTACTTC
J: TRBJ2-7
D: .
V: TRBV27
size: once

CDR3: CASIPVAGDDSTDTQYF
DNA: TGTGCCAGCATTCCGGTTGCGGGGGACGATAGCACAGATACGCAGTATTTT
J: TRBJ2-3
D: TRBD2
V: TRBV2
size: .

CDR3: CASSSGLESYEQYF
DNA: TGTGCCAGCAGCTCAGGACTTGAGTCCTACGAGCAGTACTTC
J: TRBJ2-7
D: .
V: TRBV7-9
size: .

CDR3: CASSPLKTARTDTQYF
DNA: TGTGCCAGCAGCCCCCTGAAGACAGCGCGCACAGATACGCAGTATTTT
J: TRBJ2-3
D: .
V: TRBV9
size: .

CDR3: CASSLGNGVTEAFF
DNA: TGTGCCAGCAGCTTGGGAAACGGAGTCACTGAAGCTTTCTTT
J: TRBJ1-1
D: .
V: TRBV5-4
size: .

CDR3: CASSQEGVAGYQETQYF
DNA: TGCGCCAGCAGCCAAGAGGGGGTAGCGGGGTACCAAGAGACCCAGTACTTC
J: TRBJ2-5
D: TRBD2
V: TRBV4-1
size: .

CDR3: CASSIGSDRSYEQYF
DNA: TGCGCCAGCAGCATCGGGTCCGACAGGTCCTACGAGCAGTACTTC
J: TRBJ2-7
D: .
V: TRBV5-1
size: .

CDR3: CASSFTLAGGPYNEQFF
DNA: TGTGCCAGCAGCTTCACATTAGCGGGAGGCCCCTACAATGAGCAGTTCTTC
J: TRBJ2-1
D: TRBD2
V: TRBV5-4
size: once

CDR3: CASSHGTSGNEQFF
DNA: TGTGCCAGCAGCCACGGGACTAGCGGCAATGAGCAGTTCTTC
J: TRBJ2-1
D: TRBD2
V: TRBV6-5
size: .

CDR3: CASSYGGRDTGELFF
DNA: TGTGCCAGCAGTTACGGGGGGCGGGACACCGGGGAGCTGTTTTTT
J: TRBJ2-2
D: .
V: TRBV6-6
size: .

CDR3: CASSFTDRAYEQYF
DNA: TGTGCCAGCAGTTTTACCGACAGAGCCTACGAGCAGTACTTC
J: TRBJ2-7
D: .
V: TRBV27
size: .

CDR3: CASRQDGTRAYGYTF
DNA: TGTGCCAGCAGGCAGGATGGGACAAGGGCGTATGGCTACACCTTC
J: TRBJ1-2
D: .
V: TRBV7-9
size: .